This entry lists 17 T cell receptor beta chains sequenced from one sample in a study of follicular helper T cells after annual influenza vaccination. Using immunoSEQ multiplex PCR, the repertoire was profiled, and TCRdb retains in-frame clones only, with some absent. Among under 700 clones, approximately 78% were seen once, and the ten largest hold approximately 3.8%. Time point meaning: 2015-2016 season, pre-vaccination. Specimen: CXCR5+ CD38+ circulating T follicular helper cells from blood, collected on the day of influenza vaccination. Stated subset: circulating Tfh, non-naive CD4+CXCR5+PD-1+ (ICOS+CD38+ or ICOS-CD38-). Receptors originate from an adult who received the influenza vaccine.

V is TRBV27 and J is TRBJ2-7, with D possibly TRBD2 on 6 matching bases. Germline values: CDR1 MNHEY, CDR2 SMNVEV (reference sequence). This CDR3 is 14 amino acids long. Trimming stripped 5 bases from V and 3 bases from J, with 14 bases between. CDR3 sequence: CASSRDLGFYEQYF. The DNA of the CDR3 is TGTGCCAGCAGTCGGGACTTGGGGTTCTACGAGCAGTACTTC.

Only a few counts were recorded for this clone. J is TRBJ2-3 and V is TRBV5-1; D may be TRBD1 or TRBD2 (6 bases each). Germline lookup yields CDR1 SGHRS and CDR2 YFSETQ. This CDR3 has 14 residues. The V gene lost 2 bases and the J gene lost 6 bases, with 13 bases spanning the gap. Here the CDR3 DNA reads TGCGCCAGCAGCTTTCGGGGGCCAGACGATACGCAGTATTTT. This translates into CASSFRGPDDTQYF.

For this clone: Germline is not matched at one junction end, which may reflect a read error. This rearrangement joins TRBV4-2 to TRBJ2-3; D assignment may be TRBD1 or TRBD2 (5 bases each). Germline assignment: CDR1 LGHNA and CDR2 YNFKEQ. This CDR3 spans 16 amino acids. This CDR3 reads CASSQDGTLTTDKQYF. The CDR3 DNA is TGTGCCAGCAGCCAAGATGGGACCTTAACTACAGATAAGCAGTATTTT.

This chain connects TRBV19 to TRBJ2-2; 7 bases line up with TRBD2. The CDR3 is 14 amino acids. V was clipped by 8 bases and J by 0 bases; unmatched bases: 3. The germline V gene encodes CDR1 LNHDA and CDR2 SQIVND (reference sequence). The CDR3 nucleotides read TGTGCCAGTGGGGGGGTTACGAACACCGGGGAGCTGTTTTTT. This translates into CASGGVTNTGELFF.

The V and J genes are TRBV4-3 and TRBJ1-6; tentatively, D is TRBD1 (5 bases). Germline loops: CDR1 LGHNA, CDR2 YSLEER. This CDR3 contains 13 residues. Trimming stripped 4 bases from V and 6 bases from J, with 7 bases between. The CDR3 region is CASSLGLNSPLHF. CDR3 sequence (DNA): TGCGCCAGCAGCCTGGGGCTTAATTCACCCCTCCACTTT.

This clone was observed a few times. The V and J genes are TRBV7-9 and TRBJ1-2, with a possible D match to TRBD1 (6 bases). The CDR3 contains 13 residues. V was trimmed by 5 bases and J by 6 bases, leaving 13 bases between them. The V gene's germline CDR1 is SEHNR and CDR2 FQNEAQ (reference sequence). CDR3 nucleotides: TGTGCCAGCAGCGTTCGGACAGTGCATGGCTACACCTTC. Its translation is CASSVRTVHGYTF.

In DNA form, the CDR3 reads TGTGCCAGCAGCTTGGACCCTTACGGAACTTACGAGCAGTACTTC. It translates to CASSLDPYGTYEQYF. The J gene is TRBJ2-7, the V gene TRBV5-5; D is unclear. Between the trimmed V and J ends, which lost 0 bases and 4 bases, there was a span of 14 bases. Germline V lookup: CDR1 SGHKS, CDR2 YYEKEE (reference sequence). The CDR3 loop spans 15 amino acids.

V is TRBV10-3 and J is TRBJ2-5; 10 nucleotides line up with TRBD2. CDR3 length: 16 amino acids. The junction had 2 bases not matched to a gene; V was cut back by 0 bases and J by 1 base. Germline-derived CDR1 and CDR2 are ENHRY and SYGVKD. In DNA, the CDR3 is TGTGCCATCAGTGAGTCTCCTAGCGGGGGCCAAGAGACCCAGTACTTC. Residues: CAISESPSGGQETQYF.

The chain couples TRBV2 to TRBJ1-6; D unclear. The CDR3 length is 12 residues. The germline CDR1 and CDR2 sequences are SNHLY and FYNNEI. The germline V and J ends were trimmed by 11 bases and 8 bases, with 13 bases remaining between them. For the CDR3, the DNA is TGTGCCTCAGAGAGGAGGGATTCACCCCTCCACTTT. This codes for CASERRDSPLHF. Looking up the rest from reference TRBV2 and TRBJ1-6 gives the full variable domain: EPEVTQTPSHQVTQMGQEVILRCVPISNHLYFYWYRQILGQKVEFLVSFYNNEISEKSEIFDDQFSVERPDGSNFTLKIRSTKLEDSAMYFCASERRDSPLHFGNGTRLTVT.

This sequence joins TRBV7-2 and TRBJ2-7; 10 nucleotides agree with TRBD2. CDR1 is SGHTA and CDR2 is FQGNSA in the germline V gene. V was clipped by 7 bases and J by 3 bases; unmatched bases: 12. There are 16 residues in the CDR3. In DNA, the CDR3 is TGTGCCAGCACCCAATGGGCTAGCGGGGGTGTCTACGAGCAGTACTTC. Translating gives CASTQWASGGVYEQYF.

The rearrangement joins TRBV7-9 to TRBJ1-5; no reliable D call. This CDR3 has 15 amino acids. Germline V gives CDR1 SEHNR, CDR2 FQNEAQ (reference sequence). The V end was cut by 1 base, the J end by 0 bases, with 7 bases between. Here the CDR3 DNA reads TGTGCCAGCAGCTTAGGGGAACTTAGCAATCAGCCCCAGCATTTT. Residues: CASSLGELSNQPQHF.

The chain links TRBV5-8 to TRBJ2-7, with 9 bases aligning to TRBD1. Germline assignment: CDR1 SGHTS and CDR2 YDEGEE. V was pared by 4 bases and J by 3 bases, with 8 bases of the junction left unmatched. This CDR3 has 15 amino acids. CDR3 protein: CASSHRGRGDYEQYF. CDR3 nucleotide sequence: TGTGCCAGCAGCCACAGGGGGCGCGGGGACTACGAGCAGTACTTC.

This clone was seen a single time. This chain joins TRBV6-1 and TRBJ2-4; D perhaps matches TRBD1 (6 bases). V lost 3 bases and J lost 9, with 12 bases in between. The CDR3 is 13 amino acids. From germline, CDR1 is MNHNS and CDR2 SASEGT. In DNA, the CDR3 is TGTGCCAGCAGTGAGAAAGAGGGGGTCATTCAGTACTTC. Encoded protein: CASSEKEGVIQYF.

The J gene is TRBJ1-6, the V gene TRBV7-9, with 7 positions matching TRBD1. Germline loops: CDR1 SEHNR, CDR2 FQNEAQ (reference sequence). This CDR3 has 18 residues. Germline trimming cut 5 bases from V and 10 bases from J; bases unmatched to any gene: 20. The CDR3 protein is CASSPQGGALRSGSPLHF. The DNA of the CDR3 is TGTGCCAGCAGCCCCCAGGGGGGGGCGCTTAGGTCGGGGTCACCCCTCCACTTT.

As to this clone: The sample holds other DNA sequences that translate to the same CDR3. The chain employs TRBV4-2 and TRBJ2-7; the D gene is possibly TRBD1 (6 bases). V lost 3 bases, J lost 2 bases, and 14 bases lay in between. This CDR3 comprises 15 residues. Germline V gene lookup returns CDR1 LGHNA and CDR2 YNFKEQ. CDR3 loop: CASSQGRQDPYEQYF. The CDR3 region has the DNA TGTGCCAGCAGCCAGGGACGACAGGACCCCTACGAGCAGTACTTC.

The chain links TRBV5-4 to TRBJ2-3, with a tentative D call TRBD2 (7 bases). The germline V gene has CDR1 SGHNT and CDR2 YYREEE (reference sequence). V was cut by 4 bases and J by 4 bases, with 13 bases left in between. CDR3 length: 14 amino acids. In nucleotides, the CDR3 is TGTGCCAGCAGCCGGGGGGCCGGGGCAGATACGCAGTATTTT. This translates into CASSRGAGADTQYF.

The J gene is TRBJ2-2, the V gene TRBV7-6, with 10 bases aligning to TRBD2. With 2 bases clipped from V and 2 bases from J, the junction kept 8 bases outside the gene matches. This CDR3 has 18 amino acids. Per the germline V gene, CDR1 is SGHVS and CDR2 is FNYEAQ. CDR3 coding DNA: TGTGCCAGCAGCTTAAGAGCGGGGGGGCCAGTAAACACCGGGGAGCTGTTTTTT. Translating gives CASSLRAGGPVNTGELFF.